The rows below give T cell receptor beta chains drawn from one sample of a study of T-cell memory formation after mild COVID-19. Each CDR3 protein gets one entry after TCRdb re-called the 5' RACE reads with MiXCR. The sample gives just under 350,000 distinct CDR3 sequences, roughly 13% of which show up once; around a fifth is in the top ten. The source material was PBMCs or a T cell subset sorted from them (not recorded which). These receptors were taken from a man aged 18 to 29 who had mild COVID-19 (a few samples of this study predate the infection). Cell type and time point are not known. CDR3s include the opening cysteine and the closing phenylalanine or tryptophan. Each record gives: V gene, clone size, D gene, J gene, CDR3 protein, CDR3 DNA. The D gene is left open where the match is weak. Size values are once, few and many counts, or a class for expanded clones, and some rows have none.

v_gene: TRBV29-1; abundance: -; d_gene: -; j_gene: TRBJ2-7; CDR3aa: CSVEEQTDDLEQYF; CDR3nt: TGCAGCGTTGAAGAACAGACAGACGATCTCGAGCAGTACTTC
v_gene: TRBV11-2; abundance: -; d_gene: -; j_gene: TRBJ2-5; CDR3aa: CASSSTIWDTQYQETQYF; CDR3nt: TGTGCCAGCAGCTCGACAATATGGGACACCCAGTACCAAGAGACCCAGTACTTC
v_gene: TRBV5-6; abundance: few; d_gene: -; j_gene: TRBJ2-1; CDR3aa: CASSLRGGGRNEQFF; CDR3nt: TGTGCCAGCAGCCTTCGAGGAGGGGGAAGGAATGAGCAGTTCTTC
v_gene: TRBV5-1; abundance: -; d_gene: -; j_gene: TRBJ2-3; CDR3aa: CASSTALGTDTQYF; CDR3nt: TGCGCCAGCAGCACGGCATTAGGCACAGATACGCAGTATTTT
v_gene: TRBV10-1; abundance: many; d_gene: TRBD1; j_gene: TRBJ2-1; CDR3aa: CASSGFPGQGINEQFF; CDR3nt: TGCGCCAGCAGTGGTTTCCCCGGACAGGGGATCAATGAGCAGTTCTTC
v_gene: TRBV7-2; abundance: -; d_gene: -; j_gene: TRBJ2-3; CDR3aa: CASSPTQGSDTQYF; CDR3nt: TGTGCCAGCAGCCCGACACAGGGTTCAGATACGCAGTATTTT
v_gene: TRBV7-9; abundance: -; d_gene: -; j_gene: TRBJ1-5; CDR3aa: CASSPLGDQPQHF; CDR3nt: TGTGCCAGCAGCCCCCTGGGGGATCAGCCCCAGCATTTT
v_gene: TRBV19; abundance: few; d_gene: -; j_gene: TRBJ2-1; CDR3aa: CASARTGEQFF; CDR3nt: TGTGCCAGTGCCCGGACGGGAGAGCAGTTCTTC
v_gene: TRBV28; abundance: once; d_gene: -; j_gene: TRBJ2-1; CDR3aa: CASSPPGQGRYEQFF; CDR3nt: TGTGCCAGCAGTCCCCCAGGGCAGGGGAGGTATGAGCAGTTCTTC
v_gene: TRBV20-1; abundance: few; d_gene: -; j_gene: TRBJ2-1; CDR3aa: CSAATGRDEQFF; CDR3nt: TGCAGTGCTGCGACAGGGAGGGATGAGCAGTTCTTC
v_gene: TRBV20-1; abundance: -; d_gene: -; j_gene: TRBJ1-3; CDR3aa: CSARDWGNTIYF; CDR3nt: TGCAGTGCTAGAGATTGGGGAAACACCATATATTTT
v_gene: TRBV20-1; abundance: -; d_gene: -; j_gene: TRBJ1-2; CDR3aa: CSARDLSGDGYTF; CDR3nt: TGCAGTGCTAGAGATCTGTCCGGGGATGGCTACACCTTC
v_gene: TRBV4-1; abundance: -; d_gene: -; j_gene: TRBJ1-6; CDR3aa: CASSQTDSRSYNSPLHF; CDR3nt: TGCGCCAGCAGCCAGACGGACAGCCGCTCCTATAATTCACCCCTCCACTTT
v_gene: TRBV4-3; abundance: few; d_gene: -; j_gene: TRBJ1-6; CDR3aa: CASSQGPAGDNSPLHF; CDR3nt: TGCGCCAGCAGCCAAGGGCCTGCCGGGGATAATTCACCCCTCCACTTT
v_gene: TRBV18; abundance: few; d_gene: TRBD2; j_gene: TRBJ2-7; CDR3aa: CASSPGGSSYEQYF; CDR3nt: TGTGCCAGCTCACCTGGCGGGAGCTCCTACGAGCAGTACTTC
v_gene: TRBV6-5; abundance: -; d_gene: TRBD1; j_gene: TRBJ2-3; CDR3aa: CASSYGQGSDTQYF; CDR3nt: TGTGCCAGCAGTTACGGACAGGGATCAGATACGCAGTATTTT
v_gene: TRBV6-2/TRBV6-3; abundance: -; d_gene: -; j_gene: TRBJ2-5; CDR3aa: CASSDRDSGPEYF; CDR3nt: TGTGCCAGCAGCGATCGGGACTCGGGACCGGAGTACTTC
v_gene: TRBV6-5; abundance: few; d_gene: -; j_gene: TRBJ2-1; CDR3aa: CASSYSEQGWEQFF; CDR3nt: TGTGCCAGCAGTTACAGTGAACAGGGTTGGGAGCAGTTCTTC
v_gene: TRBV5-1; abundance: -; d_gene: -; j_gene: TRBJ2-6; CDR3aa: CASSFPTQLSGANVLTF; CDR3nt: TGCGCCAGCAGTTTCCCGACCCAGCTATCTGGGGCCAACGTCCTGACTTTC
v_gene: TRBV11-2; abundance: -; d_gene: -; j_gene: TRBJ2-1; CDR3aa: CASSSHLVLLGNEQFF; CDR3nt: TGTGCCAGCAGCAGCCACTTGGTGTTGCTGGGCAATGAGCAGTTCTTC
v_gene: TRBV3-1; abundance: few; d_gene: TRBD1; j_gene: TRBJ2-7; CDR3aa: CASSPRTGVPYEQYF; CDR3nt: TGTGCCAGCAGCCCCCGGACAGGAGTCCCCTACGAGCAGTACTTC
v_gene: TRBV27; abundance: few; d_gene: TRBD2; j_gene: TRBJ2-7; CDR3aa: CASSWTSGGYEQYF; CDR3nt: TGTGCCAGCAGCTGGACTAGCGGGGGTTACGAGCAGTACTTC
v_gene: TRBV3-1; abundance: few; d_gene: TRBD1; j_gene: TRBJ1-4; CDR3aa: CASRQGAVEKLFF; CDR3nt: TGTGCCAGCAGACAGGGGGCCGTCGAAAAACTGTTTTTT
v_gene: TRBV5-1; abundance: few; d_gene: -; j_gene: TRBJ1-6; CDR3aa: CASSLGRGNDSPLHF; CDR3nt: TGCGCCAGCAGCTTGGGACGGGGGAATGATTCACCCCTCCACTTT
v_gene: TRBV4-1; abundance: many; d_gene: -; j_gene: TRBJ2-7; CDR3aa: CASSPSQGNEQYF; CDR3nt: TGCGCCAGCAGCCCGAGCCAGGGTAACGAGCAGTACTTC
v_gene: TRBV3-1; abundance: -; d_gene: TRBD1; j_gene: TRBJ1-1; CDR3aa: CASTQGVEAFF; CDR3nt: TGTGCCAGCACCCAGGGGGTTGAAGCTTTCTTT
v_gene: TRBV15; abundance: many; d_gene: -; j_gene: TRBJ2-7; CDR3aa: CATSRDQGQQYF; CDR3nt: TGTGCCACCAGCAGAGATCAGGGGCAGCAGTACTTC
v_gene: TRBV20-1; abundance: many; d_gene: -; j_gene: TRBJ1-5; CDR3aa: CRYVRGNQPQHF; CDR3nt: TGCAGATACGTTAGAGGGAACCAGCCCCAGCATTTT
v_gene: TRBV7-9; abundance: -; d_gene: TRBD1; j_gene: TRBJ1-3; CDR3aa: CASSPTGTGTGNTIYF; CDR3nt: TGTGCCAGCAGCCCGACCGGGACAGGGACTGGAAACACCATATATTTT
v_gene: TRBV9; abundance: -; d_gene: -; j_gene: TRBJ2-5; CDR3aa: CASSAAGVQETQYF; CDR3nt: TGTGCCAGCAGCGCCGCAGGGGTGCAAGAGACCCAGTACTTC
v_gene: TRBV7-9; abundance: few; d_gene: -; j_gene: TRBJ2-2; CDR3aa: CASSFRHGAGELFF; CDR3nt: TGTGCCAGCAGCTTTCGACATGGGGCCGGGGAGCTGTTTTTT
v_gene: TRBV6-5; abundance: -; d_gene: -; j_gene: TRBJ2-7; CDR3aa: CASSRDGTYEQYF; CDR3nt: TGTGCCAGCAGTAGGGACGGAACCTACGAGCAGTACTTC
v_gene: TRBV2; abundance: few; d_gene: -; j_gene: TRBJ1-1; CDR3aa: CASSRDLTEAFF; CDR3nt: TGTGCCAGCAGTCGGGACTTAACTGAAGCTTTCTTT
v_gene: TRBV3-1; abundance: few; d_gene: TRBD1; j_gene: TRBJ2-5; CDR3aa: CASSLQGQGRRETQYF; CDR3nt: TGTGCCAGCAGCCTACAGGGACAGGGCAGAAGAGAGACCCAGTACTTC
v_gene: TRBV19; abundance: few; d_gene: -; j_gene: TRBJ1-1; CDR3aa: CASSPPHPRDTEAFF; CDR3nt: TGTGCCAGTAGTCCCCCCCATCCCCGGGACACTGAAGCTTTCTTT
v_gene: TRBV7-9; abundance: few; d_gene: -; j_gene: TRBJ1-4; CDR3aa: CASMRDEKLFF; CDR3nt: TGTGCCAGCATGAGGGATGAAAAACTGTTTTTT
v_gene: TRBV19; abundance: -; d_gene: TRBD2; j_gene: TRBJ2-1; CDR3aa: CASTGGGAREQFF; CDR3nt: TGTGCCAGTACCGGGGGGGGTGCACGGGAGCAGTTCTTC
v_gene: TRBV7-2; abundance: many; d_gene: TRBD2; j_gene: TRBJ2-1; CDR3aa: CASSLLAGGTYNEQFF; CDR3nt: TGCGCCAGCAGCCTTCTAGCGGGGGGTACCTACAATGAGCAGTTCTTC
v_gene: TRBV7-9; abundance: once; d_gene: -; j_gene: TRBJ1-5; CDR3aa: CASSLGGQFNQPQHF; CDR3nt: TGTGCCAGCAGCTTAGGAGGCCAGTTCAATCAGCCCCAGCATTTT
v_gene: TRBV6-5; abundance: -; d_gene: TRBD1; j_gene: TRBJ1-1; CDR3aa: CASSYWDRGSNTEAFF; CDR3nt: TGTGCCAGCAGTTATTGGGACAGGGGATCGAACACTGAAGCTTTCTTT
v_gene: TRBV7-2; abundance: once; d_gene: -; j_gene: TRBJ1-1; CDR3aa: CASSPRQQSMNTEAFF; CDR3nt: TGTGCCAGCAGCCCTAGACAGCAATCAATGAACACTGAAGCTTTCTTT
v_gene: TRBV12-1; abundance: -; d_gene: -; j_gene: TRBJ2-2; CDR3aa: CASTLSFPGQWYTGELFF; CDR3nt: TGTGCCAGCACCCTAAGTTTTCCGGGACAGTGGTACACCGGGGAGCTGTTTTTT
v_gene: TRBV30; abundance: many; d_gene: -; j_gene: TRBJ1-4; CDR3aa: CAWRGATNEKLFF; CDR3nt: TGTGCCTGGAGGGGAGCAACTAATGAAAAACTGTTTTTT
v_gene: TRBV15; abundance: -; d_gene: -; j_gene: TRBJ1-5; CDR3aa: CATSRDPGQPQHF; CDR3nt: TGTGCCACCAGCAGAGATCCCGGACAGCCCCAGCATTTT
v_gene: TRBV5-1; abundance: few; d_gene: -; j_gene: TRBJ1-5; CDR3aa: CASSLRGSQPQHF; CDR3nt: TGCGCCAGCAGCTTAAGGGGGAGTCAGCCCCAGCATTTT
v_gene: TRBV7-9; abundance: many; d_gene: TRBD1; j_gene: TRBJ2-5; CDR3aa: CASSSWTGQETQYF; CDR3nt: TGTGCCAGCAGCTCCTGGACAGGACAAGAGACCCAGTACTTC
v_gene: TRBV7-2; abundance: -; d_gene: -; j_gene: TRBJ1-4; CDR3aa: CASSLGGRREKLFF; CDR3nt: TGTGCCAGCAGCTTAGGAGGGCGACGGGAAAAACTGTTTTTT
v_gene: TRBV5-4; abundance: few; d_gene: TRBD2; j_gene: TRBJ2-2; CDR3aa: CASRTSGGYNTGELFF; CDR3nt: TGTGCCAGCAGGACTAGCGGGGGATATAACACCGGGGAGCTGTTTTTT
v_gene: TRBV10-2; abundance: -; d_gene: TRBD2; j_gene: TRBJ2-3; CDR3aa: CASTERGGPTDTQYF; CDR3nt: TGCGCCAGCACCGAGCGGGGGGGTCCCACAGATACGCAGTATTTT
v_gene: TRBV12-5; abundance: few; d_gene: TRBD1; j_gene: TRBJ2-1; CDR3aa: CASGPGQGSYNEQFF; CDR3nt: TGTGCTAGTGGTCCGGGACAGGGGTCCTACAATGAGCAGTTCTTC